What follows describes a single T cell receptor beta chain. The antigen is unknown. These data originate in a study of cytomegalovirus exposure and HLA in healthy donors. The study, taken as a whole, reports: Later analysis placed DRB1 highest and HLA-C lowest in TCR association rates, which differed by HLA locus.

The PCR contained 60 Vbeta and 13 Jbeta primers. Generated by immunoSEQ multiplex PCR, the TCRdb table keeps only in-frame clones and is missing some. The sample shows 65,000 to 75,000 clones, roughly 71% of them seen only once. V shed 0 bases and J shed 7 bases, with 19 bases lying between them. The CDR3 spans 16 residues. Germline CDR1 reads LNHNV; CDR2 reads YYDKDF (reference sequence). The gene calls are TRBV15 and TRBJ2-7; D possibly corresponds to TRBD1 (6 bases). The sample comprised PBMCs. This sequence originates from a woman aged 60-70 years in good health and CMV-seropositive. The CDR3 is CATSRDFRGQGDEQYF. CDR3 bases: TGTGCCACCAGCAGAGATTTCAGGGGCCAGGGCGATGAGCAGTACTTC.